The T cell receptor (beta chain) under discussion was sequenced for a study of Graves' ophthalmopathy and Graves' hyperthyroidism. Study observations and caveats: An approximately 84% specificity and about 88% sensitivity were achieved by a 13-signature model that separated ophthalmopathy from stable hyperthyroidism.

This CDR3 has 18 residues. The V gene's germline CDR1 is MNHEY and CDR2 SVGEGT. Trimming removed 6 bases from V and 0 bases from J; junction bases left unmatched: 15. PBMCs were isolated by Ficoll-Paque density gradient centrifugation, using roughly 10 ml of fresh peripheral blood as the starting material. This clonotype was counted ten times or more. What it binds is not known. Amplified material comprised TCR beta CDR3 regions derived from RNA transcripts. HTBI primers were used in a first-round RT-PCR, which preceded a second-round multiplex PCR. TCRdb used MiXCR to reprocess the multiplex PCR reads, holding one entry per CDR3 protein. The sample contains fewer than 650,000 distinct CDR3 sequences, about 20% of which appear only once.

The receptor was derived from a woman aged 18-29 years with stable Graves' hyperthyroidism. Some clones in this sample may be carry-over from other donors' samples. Sequences were obtained from peripheral blood. The chain has TRBV6-2 or TRBV6-3 and TRBJ1-1, with 8 nucleotides matching TRBD1. The CDR3 region is CASSLLQGGGRVNTEAFF. CDR3 coding DNA: TGTGCCAGCAGCTTACTACAGGGGGGAGGTAGGGTGAACACTGAAGCTTTCTTT.